This entry lists 11 T cell receptor beta chains sequenced from one sample in a study of shared clonotypes between healthy human individuals. In the naive CD8 group, cells lacked CD45RO and were positively selected for CCR7, so terminally differentiated effector memory CD45RA+ cells were left out. Sequencing was performed with immunoSEQ multiplex PCR; in TCRdb, only in-frame clones are kept and a portion is missing. The table has 630,000 or so clones, roughly 98% seen once; the top ten hold approximately 0.33%. Input material: naive CD8+ T cells sorted from blood. Source of these receptors: a man younger than 45 in good health.

The sample holds one count of this clone. The chain uses TRBV19 and TRBJ1-2, with 8 nucleotides matching TRBD1. CDR1 and CDR2 from the germline V gene are LNHDA and SQIVND (reference sequence). V dropped 6 bases and J dropped 7; count of bases not matched to a gene: 7. This CDR3 comprises 13 residues. The CDR3 region is CASSPGQGGGYTF. The CDR3 coding sequence is TGTGCCAGTAGCCCAGGACAGGGTGGTGGCTACACCTTC.

The V call is TRBV27, the J call TRBJ2-7; TRBD1 is a possible D gene (7 bases). The ends were cut back, 6 bases at V and 0 bases at J, with 12 bases in the middle. Looked up from germline, CDR1 is MNHEY and CDR2 is SMNVEV (reference sequence). The CDR3 has 14 residues. The CDR3 DNA reads as TGTGCCAGCAGCCAGGGGGGAAGCTCCTACGAGCAGTACTTC. Translation gives CASSQGGSSYEQYF.

The V and J genes are TRBV4-1 and TRBJ2-7; 8 bases line up with TRBD2. Germline V gene data show CDR1 as MGHRA and CDR2 as YSYEKL. V shed 1 base, J shed 2 bases, and the junction held 4 bases outside the gene matches. CDR3 length: 15 residues. CDR3 region: CASSQAVAGTYEQYF. The DNA for the CDR3 is TGCGCCAGCAGCCAAGCAGTAGCGGGGACCTACGAGCAGTACTTC.

This chain links TRBV15 with TRBJ2-1; D remains ambiguous. V lost 8 bases and J lost 6, with 11 bases in between. Germline V gene lookup returns CDR1 LNHNV and CDR2 YYDKDF (reference sequence). CDR3 length: 12 residues. The CDR3 loop is CATASLTNEQFF. CDR3 DNA sequence: TGTGCCACCGCCTCTCTCACCAATGAGCAGTTCTTC.

The chain recombines TRBV9 with TRBJ2-7, with 13 bases matching TRBD2. Per the germline V gene, CDR1 is SGDLS and CDR2 is YYNGEE. The CDR3 totals 15 residues. V trimming: 3 bases; J trimming: 5 bases; junction bases outside the gene matches: 5. CDR3: CASSATSGRAHEQYF. The CDR3, as DNA: TGTGCCAGCAGCGCAACTAGCGGGAGGGCTCACGAGCAGTACTTC.

The chain joins TRBV27 to TRBJ2-7; D unresolved. V lost 8 bases and J 6 bases, leaving 8 bases between the germline ends. This CDR3 is built from 10 residues. CDR1 is MNHEY, CDR2 SMNVEV, per germline (reference sequence). The CDR3 spells CASGNAEQYF. CDR3 bases: TGTGCCAGCGGGAACGCCGAGCAGTACTTC.

This clone was observed once. The rearrangement links TRBV7-6 to TRBJ2-3, with 7 bases lining up with TRBD1. Germline-derived CDR1 and CDR2 are SGHVS and FNYEAQ. Trimming cost V 3 bases and J 2 bases; bases outside gene matches: 8. The CDR3 has 16 residues. The CDR3 is CASSFADRDPTDTQYF. The CDR3, as DNA: TGTGCCAGCAGCTTCGCCGACAGGGACCCCACAGATACGCAGTATTTT.

This chain connects TRBV5-8 to TRBJ2-5; 10 bases agree with TRBD1. In germline, CDR1 is SGHTS, CDR2 YDEGEE. The CDR3 is 15 residues long. V was clipped by 4 bases and J by 2 bases; unmatched bases: 5. The CDR3 coding sequence is TGTGCCAGCAGCCCGAGGGACAGGGGACAAGAGACCCAGTACTTC. Protein product: CASSPRDRGQETQYF.

V gene TRBV18 combines with J gene TRBJ1-1; D not certain. Germline V gene data show CDR1 as KGHSH and CDR2 as LQKENI. The CDR3 is 14 amino acids. Deletions cut 0 bases from V and 4 bases from J, with 9 bases between. CDR3 sequence: CASSPPLEPTEAFF. CDR3 bases: TGTGCCAGCTCACCACCCCTCGAGCCCACTGAAGCTTTCTTT.

The chain joins TRBV28 to TRBJ1-4; D not resolved. Germline V CDR1 and CDR2: MDHEN, SYDVKM. Trimming shortened V by 1 base and J by 11 bases, and 11 bases separated the two germline ends. The CDR3 runs 13 residues. CDR3 nucleotide sequence: TGTGCCAGCAGTTTATCCCCCTTGCAGAAACTGTTTTTT. Translated: CASSLSPLQKLFF.

This rearrangement joins TRBV9 to TRBJ2-7; possible D gene TRBD2, 6 bases. With 0 bases removed from V and 6 bases from J, the gap between germline ends came to 13 bases. Germline values: CDR1 SGDLS, CDR2 YYNGEE. The length of the CDR3 is 14 residues. CDR3 in DNA: TGTGCCAGCAGCGTAGACGGGAGTGCTGGCGAGCAGTACTTC. This gives the protein CASSVDGSAGEQYF.